The present entry profiles one TCR beta chain with its context. Authors' data handling: ImmunoSEQ output lacked quality scores and full-length reads, limiting matched filtering. Measured with immunoSEQ multiplex PCR; TCRdb has only the in-frame clones, and not every one. The DNA was the basis for D and trimming; V, J and clone size are from that table. The repertoire consists of roughly 2.1 million clones, with around 93% occurring once and the leading ten covering over 1.5%. CD45RO-negative, CCR7-selected cells formed the naive CD8 fraction, which excluded terminally differentiated effector memory CD45RA+ cells. V dropped 1 base and J dropped 4 bases, with 7 bases sitting between them. Germline V lookup: CDR1 MGHRA, CDR2 YSYEKL. The CDR3 is 13 amino acids. The data originate from a study of shared clonotypes between healthy human individuals.

The J gene is TRBJ2-5, the V gene TRBV4-1; D remains ambiguous. The sequencing sample was made of naive CD8+ T cells from PBMCs. This sequence was found in a man younger than 35 in good health. Some clones in this sample may be carry-over from other donors' samples. In DNA, the CDR3 is TGCGCCAGCAGCCAAGGATATGGAGAGACCCAGTACTTC. This sequence encodes CASSQGYGETQYF.